Below are 17 T cell receptor beta chains sequenced from a single sample in a study of memory CD4+ T cells and cytomegalovirus serostatus. Measured with immunoSEQ multiplex PCR; TCRdb has only the in-frame clones, and not every one. The sample includes about 41,000 clones, about 76% seen only once; the top ten take approximately 0.77%. The sort gate was single viable CD3+CD4+CD8-CD45RO+ cells for memory CD4+ T cells. The sample comprised memory CD4+ T cells from blood. These receptors originate from an adult in good health and CMV-seronegative.

The chain is built from TRBV4-3 and TRBJ2-1; 15 positions match TRBD2. CDR3 length: 18 amino acids. Germline V lookup: CDR1 LGHNA, CDR2 YSLEER. V was pared by 4 bases and J by 5 bases, with 9 bases of the junction left unmatched. DNA for the CDR3: TGCGCCAGCAGCCGGGGATGGACTAGCGGGGGGGCCCACAATGAGCAGTTCTTC. Translation gives CASSRGWTSGGAHNEQFF.

The chain uses TRBV5-6 and TRBJ1-5; D is possibly TRBD1 (5 bases). In germline, CDR1 is SGHDT, CDR2 YYEEEE. Trimming left V 5 bases short and J 6 bases short, with 18 bases between. This CDR3 is 15 amino acids long. CDR3 in amino acids: CASSSTGEGIQPQHF. In DNA form, the CDR3 reads TGTGCCAGCAGTTCTACCGGCGAGGGGATTCAGCCCCAGCATTTT. The whole variable domain, filled in from reference TRBV5-6 and TRBJ1-5, reads DAGVTQSPTHLIKTRGQQVTLRCSPKSGHDTVSWYQQALGQGPQFIFQYYEEEERQRGNFPDRFSGHQFPNYSSELNVNALLLGDSALYLCASSSTGEGIQPQHFGDGTRLSIL.

The V gene is TRBV6-1, the J gene TRBJ2-3; 16 bases map to TRBD2. Losses at the gene ends were 7 bases for V and 5 bases for J; bases not matched to a gene: 3. The CDR3 contains 15 residues. The V gene's germline CDR1 is MNHNS and CDR2 SASEGT. CDR3 nucleotides: TGTGCCAGCATGGGACTAGCGGGGGGGCAAGATACGCAGTATTTT. Protein: CASMGLAGGQDTQYF.

The rearrangement links TRBV9 to TRBJ2-3; D not resolved. The CDR3 has 15 residues. Per the germline V gene, CDR1 is SGDLS and CDR2 is YYNGEE. V was cut by 2 bases and J by 0 bases, with 10 bases left in between. CDR3 in amino acids: CASSVIGSSTDTQYF. For the CDR3, the DNA is TGTGCCAGCAGCGTGATTGGGTCTAGCACAGATACGCAGTATTTT.

The chain carries TRBV6-5 and TRBJ1-1; weak D call: TRBD1 (6 bases). Germline V gene lookup returns CDR1 MNHEY and CDR2 SVGAGI. Trimming took off 6 bases at V and 9 bases at J, with 14 bases between the two ends. The CDR3 is made up of 12 amino acids. CDR3 sequence: CASSTTGKKAFF. CDR3 coding DNA: TGTGCCAGCAGCACTACAGGGAAGAAAGCTTTCTTT.

The genes are TRBV5-6 and TRBJ2-2; TRBD1 matches at 7 bases. The CDR3 has 15 residues. CDR1 is SGHDT and CDR2 is YYEEEE in the germline V gene. J lost 5 bases, V lost 1 base, and 5 bases had no gene match. CDR3 DNA sequence: TGTGCCAGCAGCTTGATTACAGGGGCAACCGGGGAGCTGTTTTTT. Protein: CASSLITGATGELFF.

This rearrangement joins TRBV5-1 to TRBJ2-3, with D possibly matching TRBD2 (6 bases). V was trimmed by 4 bases and J by 10 bases, leaving 16 bases between them. The CDR3 has 13 amino acids. Germline values: CDR1 SGHRS, CDR2 YFSETQ. The CDR3 sequence is CASSTSLAAAQYF. The CDR3 coding sequence is TGCGCCAGCAGCACCTCACTAGCCGCGGCGCAGTATTTT.

The V and J genes are TRBV2 and TRBJ2-5; D remains unclear. The CDR3 sequence is 16 residues long. Germline V gives CDR1 SNHLY, CDR2 FYNNEI. Trimming removed 8 bases at V and 5 bases at J, with 24 bases between. The CDR3 loop reads CASAGYSTVNRETQYF. The CDR3 DNA reads TGTGCCAGCGCCGGTTACTCAACAGTCAACCGTGAGACCCAGTACTTC.

The chain links TRBV5-1 to TRBJ2-1; no reliable D call. The V end was cut by 7 bases, the J end by 1 base, with 9 bases between. The germline CDR1 and CDR2 sequences are SGHRS and YFSETQ. This CDR3 has 13 residues. The CDR3 DNA follows: TGCGCCAGCGGATTGGAGTCCTACAATGAGCAGTTCTTC. Translated, it gives CASGLESYNEQFF.

V is TRBV6-5 and J is TRBJ1-2, with 7 positions matching TRBD1. CDR1 and CDR2 (germline): MNHEY, SVGAGI. This CDR3 spans 14 amino acids. J gave up 8 bases and V 6 bases, and 12 bases lay outside the gene matches. The CDR3 region has the DNA TGTGCCAGCAGCTGGAGACAGGGAGCGGGAGGCTACACCTTC. Its translation: CASSWRQGAGGYTF.

This clone was seen just once. J is TRBJ2-2 and V is TRBV19, with D uncertain. Per the germline V gene, CDR1 is LNHDA and CDR2 is SQIVND (reference sequence). The CDR3 is made up of 13 amino acids. Trimming removed 5 bases at V and 4 bases at J, with 8 bases between. The CDR3 DNA follows: TGTGCCAGTAGTGACTCCTTCACCGGGGAGCTGTTTTTT. Translation: CASSDSFTGELFF.

The chain uses TRBV18 and TRBJ1-5, with unresolved D. The germline V gene has CDR1 KGHSH and CDR2 LQKENI. V shed 3 bases and J shed 3 bases, with 9 bases lying between them. This CDR3 spans 14 amino acids. Here the CDR3 reads CASSPETVNQPQHF. CDR3 DNA: TGTGCCAGCTCACCGGAGACGGTCAATCAGCCCCAGCATTTT. Combining the CDR3 with reference TRBV18 and TRBJ1-5 gives the whole variable domain NAGVMQNPRHLVRRRGQEARLRCSPMKGHSHVYWYRQLPEEGLKFMVYLQKENIIDESGMPKERFSAEFPKEGPSILRIQQVVRGDSAAYFCASSPETVNQPQHFGDGTRLSIL.

In this sample, this clone turned up once. The rearrangement joins TRBV29-1 to TRBJ1-2; TRBD1 aligns across 7 bases. The CDR3 runs to 14 residues. V gave up 4 bases and J gave up 4 bases; unmatched junction bases: 9. Per the germline V gene, CDR1 is SQVTM and CDR2 is ANQGSEA. The CDR3 nucleotides read TGCAGCGTTGGGCCGAGGACAGGAGCCTATGGCTACACCTTC. Its translation: CSVGPRTGAYGYTF.

This clone was counted only a few times. The CDR3 DNA follows: TGTGCCAGTAGGGCTGGCCAGCCTGGGGCCAACGTCCTGACTTTC. As protein: CASRAGQPGANVLTF. The chain is built from TRBV19 and TRBJ2-6, with no clear D. Per germline, CDR1 LNHDA and CDR2 SQIVND (reference sequence). The CDR3 covers 15 residues. V dropped 6 bases and J dropped 2 bases, with 11 bases sitting between them.

About this clone itself: A read error may produce the germline difference seen at one junction end. The rearrangement joins TRBV9 to TRBJ1-5; 7 bases line up with TRBD1. This CDR3 has 15 amino acids. Per germline, CDR1 SGDLS and CDR2 YYNGEE. DNA for the CDR3: TGTGCCGGCAGCAGGGGGTTAGGCAGCAATCAGCCCCAGCATTTT. It codes for CAGSRGLGSNQPQHF.

This clone came up once. V gene TRBV5-1 combines with J gene TRBJ2-2; maybe TRBD1 (6 bases). Germline V gives CDR1 SGHRS, CDR2 YFSETQ. This CDR3 has 16 amino acids. Between the trimmed V and J ends, which lost 3 bases and 0 bases, there was a span of 12 bases. The CDR3 bases are TGCGCCAGCAGCTCGACCGGGACAACGAACACCGGGGAGCTGTTTTTT. This sequence encodes CASSSTGTTNTGELFF. Variable domain in full (rest from reference TRBV5-1 and TRBJ2-2): KAGVTQTPRYLIKTRGQQVTLSCSPISGHRSVSWYQQTPGQGLQFLFEYFSETQRNKGNFPGRFSGRQFSNSRSEMNVSTLELGDSALYLCASSSTGTTNTGELFFGEGSRLTVL.

The rearrangement joins TRBV7-6 to TRBJ1-6; tentative D call: TRBD1 (5 bases). The germline gives CDR1 SGHVS, CDR2 FNYEAQ. Trimming took off 4 bases at V and 7 bases at J, with 14 bases between the two ends. The CDR3 contains 15 residues. Here the CDR3 reads CASSWDPAYNSPLHF. Written as DNA, the CDR3 is TGTGCCAGCAGCTGGGACCCAGCTTACAATTCACCCCTCCACTTT.